This is a list of T cell receptor beta chains from one sample in a study of lymphopenia after photon versus proton radiotherapy. Measured with immunoSEQ multiplex PCR; TCRdb has only the in-frame clones, and not every one. Here the sample spans about 34,000 clones, about 80% being singletons. The sequences come from peripheral blood, collected from a patient treated with proton-based radiotherapy. These TCRs come from a woman aged 70-85 years with pancreatic cancer. Both conserved end residues are part of each CDR3. Each record gives: V gene, D gene, clone size, J gene, CDR3 protein, CDR3 DNA. The D gene is left open where the match is weak. Clone size is not always given. Where it is, it says once, few, many or a class for expanded clones.

V: TRBV27
D: TRBD1
size: NA
J: TRBJ1-2
CDR3: CASSSLDRGDDYGYTF
DNA: TGTGCCAGCAGTTCGCTCGACAGGGGAGATGACTATGGCTACACCTTC

V: TRBV19
D: NA
size: few
J: TRBJ2-3
CDR3: CASSPFEWTASTDTQYF
DNA: TGTGCCAGTAGCCCTTTCGAATGGACAGCCAGCACAGATACGCAGTATTTT

V: TRBV30
D: NA
size: few
J: TRBJ2-7
CDR3: CAWKGGSAHYSYEQYF
DNA: TGTGCCTGGAAGGGTGGTAGCGCTCACTACTCCTACGAGCAGTACTTC

V: TRBV5-1
D: NA
size: NA
J: TRBJ2-7
CDR3: CASSSPNLYGEQYF
DNA: TGCGCCAGCAGCTCCCCAAACCTATACGGCGAGCAGTACTTC

V: TRBV2
D: NA
size: NA
J: TRBJ1-1
CDR3: CASSEPVAGRGRGNTEAFF
DNA: TGTGCCAGCAGTGAACCGGTCGCGGGCAGGGGAAGGGGGAACACTGAAGCTTTCTTT

V: TRBV18
D: NA
size: NA
J: TRBJ2-3
CDR3: CASSPTQGTDTQYF
DNA: TGTGCCAGCTCACCAACGCAGGGGACAGATACGCAGTATTTT

V: TRBV21-1
D: NA
size: NA
J: TRBJ2-1
CDR3: CASSSISPQNNEQFF
DNA: TGTGCCAGCAGCTCCATCAGCCCGCAAAACAATGAGCAGTTCTTC

V: TRBV30
D: TRBD1
size: NA
J: TRBJ2-4
CDR3: CAWGQGAIQYF
DNA: TGTGCCTGGGGACAGGGGGCCATTCAGTACTTC

V: TRBV28
D: NA
size: NA
J: TRBJ2-7
CDR3: CASRPGQTYEQYF
DNA: TGTGCCAGCCGACCGGGGCAGACCTACGAGCAGTACTTC

V: TRBV7-9
D: NA
size: NA
J: TRBJ2-3
CDR3: CASSLTHSETTDTQYF
DNA: TGTGCCAGCAGCCTTACACATAGCGAGACCACAGATACGCAGTATTTT

V: TRBV7-3
D: NA
size: NA
J: TRBJ2-1
CDR3: CASSVQGVYGKTNEQFF
DNA: TGTGCCAGCAGCGTCCAAGGGGTCTACGGGAAGACCAATGAGCAGTTCTTC

V: TRBV4-1
D: NA
size: NA
J: TRBJ1-2
CDR3: CASSQQGDYGYTF
DNA: TGCGCCAGCAGCCAACAGGGAGACTATGGCTACACCTTC

V: TRBV9
D: TRBD1
size: NA
J: TRBJ2-7
CDR3: CASSVEGQKGYEQYF
DNA: TGTGCCAGCAGCGTAGAGGGACAGAAAGGATACGAGCAGTACTTC

V: TRBV5-1
D: TRBD2
size: NA
J: TRBJ2-7
CDR3: CASSDGPTGLVVNEQYF
DNA: TGCGCCAGCAGCGACGGACCAACGGGACTAGTGGTCAACGAGCAGTACTTC

V: TRBV20-1
D: TRBD1
size: NA
J: TRBJ1-1
CDR3: CSRQGAIEAFF
DNA: TGCAGTCGACAGGGGGCTATTGAAGCTTTCTTT

V: TRBV21-1
D: NA
size: NA
J: TRBJ1-5
CDR3: CATNRVNQPQHF
DNA: TGTGCCACAAACAGGGTCAATCAGCCCCAGCATTTT

V: TRBV18
D: NA
size: NA
J: TRBJ2-3
CDR3: CASSPSSLVGASTDTQYF
DNA: TGTGCCAGCTCACCTTCTTCCCTAGTGGGAGCGAGCACAGATACGCAGTATTTT

V: TRBV5-1
D: TRBD1
size: NA
J: TRBJ2-5
CDR3: CASSLQGARGQETQYF
DNA: TGCGCCAGCAGCTTGCAGGGGGCGCGAGGGCAAGAGACCCAGTACTTC

V: TRBV18
D: TRBD1
size: NA
J: TRBJ1-5
CDR3: CASSPGQNSNQPQHF
DNA: TGTGCCAGCTCACCGGGACAGAATAGCAATCAGCCCCAGCATTTT

V: TRBV6-5
D: NA
size: NA
J: TRBJ1-5
CDR3: CASSLADKNQPQHF
DNA: TGTGCCAGCAGTTTAGCGGATAAAAATCAGCCCCAGCATTTT

V: TRBV5-1
D: TRBD1
size: NA
J: TRBJ2-7
CDR3: CASSAAPGQGDYEQYF
DNA: TGCGCCAGCAGCGCGGCTCCGGGACAGGGGGACTACGAGCAGTACTTC

V: TRBV19
D: TRBD1
size: NA
J: TRBJ1-4
CDR3: CASSKGQGEKLFF
DNA: TGTGCCAGTAGTAAAGGACAGGGTGAAAAACTGTTTTTT

V: TRBV11-2
D: NA
size: NA
J: TRBJ2-4
CDR3: CASTGALGNIQYF
DNA: TGTGCCAGCACCGGGGCCCTGGGAAACATTCAGTACTTC

V: TRBV30
D: NA
size: NA
J: TRBJ1-2
CDR3: CAWSGANWGYTF
DNA: TGTGCCTGGAGTGGGGCGAACTGGGGCTACACCTTC

V: TRBV19
D: TRBD2
size: NA
J: TRBJ2-3
CDR3: CASISGTATDTQYF
DNA: TGTGCCAGTATTAGCGGGACTGCGACAGATACGCAGTATTTT

V: TRBV29-1
D: NA
size: NA
J: TRBJ1-4
CDR3: CSVARAVNEKLFF
DNA: TGCAGCGTCGCCCGGGCAGTGAATGAAAAACTGTTTTTT

V: TRBV12-5
D: NA
size: NA
J: TRBJ1-1
CDR3: CASGREKGAIDTEAFF
DNA: TGTGCTAGTGGCCGCGAGAAGGGTGCGATCGACACTGAAGCTTTCTTT

V: TRBV7-2
D: TRBD1
size: NA
J: TRBJ2-1
CDR3: CASSLVRTGSGNEQFF
DNA: TGTGCCAGCAGCTTAGTCCGGACAGGAAGTGGCAATGAGCAGTTCTTC

V: TRBV5-1
D: NA
size: NA
J: TRBJ2-1
CDR3: CASSSDPSNEQFF
DNA: TGCGCCAGCAGCTCCGATCCTTCCAATGAGCAGTTCTTC